The text below deals with one TCR beta chain. The protocol was immunoSEQ multiplex PCR, while the TCRdb copy is restricted to in-frame clones and leaves out a portion. The data hold roughly 96,000 clones, with about 80% observed a single time. Germline V gives CDR1 WSHSY, CDR2 SAAADI. The CDR3 contains 14 residues. V was pared by 6 bases and J by 4 bases, with 15 bases between. This entry is derived from a study of glioma-infiltrating T cells after dendritic cell vaccination. No glioblastoma patient carried an isocitrate dehydrogenase mutation. The sequence came from a human donor with glioblastoma. Sequencing used blood, obtained before dendritic cell vaccination. This chain joins TRBV10-2 and TRBJ1-2; D perhaps matches TRBD1 (6 bases). In nucleotides, the CDR3 is TGCGCCAGCAGGCCCCTAGGGGGGGCCTATGGCTACACCTTC. It encodes CASRPLGGAYGYTF.